Here is one T cell receptor (beta chain) with its context. The data are from a study of CD8 T cells in Susac syndrome. The multiple sclerosis controls were treatment-naive patients, and their relapsing-remitting disease was stable or active. TEMRA cells underwent FACS enrichment and CD8+ and CD4+ T cells underwent negative isolation. V dropped 3 bases and J dropped 7 bases, with 19 bases sitting between them. The CDR3 runs to 17 residues. The germline V gene encodes CDR1 MDHEN and CDR2 SYDVKM. RNA was extracted with the RNeasy kit, and a quantity of roughly 0.45 to 1 ug was reverse transcribed using random hexamers. TCR beta CDR3 was amplified by immunoSEQ multiplex PCR. This amplification extended across 54 Vbeta and 13 Jbeta segments. TCRdb reanalysed the immunoSEQ multiplex PCR reads using MiXCR and keeps one entry per CDR3 protein. This repertoire shows under 150,000 distinct CDR3 sequences, around 91% found once; its top ten account for around 0.24%.

The J gene is TRBJ1-6, the V gene TRBV28, with D possibly being TRBD1 (5 bases). Sequencing was performed on CD8+ T cells from PBMCs. The receptor was isolated from a human donor with multiple sclerosis. In DNA form, the CDR3 reads TGTGCCAGCAGTTTTTTCACGGCTGGGGGGATGAATTCACCCCTCCACTTT. This encodes CASSFFTAGGMNSPLHF.